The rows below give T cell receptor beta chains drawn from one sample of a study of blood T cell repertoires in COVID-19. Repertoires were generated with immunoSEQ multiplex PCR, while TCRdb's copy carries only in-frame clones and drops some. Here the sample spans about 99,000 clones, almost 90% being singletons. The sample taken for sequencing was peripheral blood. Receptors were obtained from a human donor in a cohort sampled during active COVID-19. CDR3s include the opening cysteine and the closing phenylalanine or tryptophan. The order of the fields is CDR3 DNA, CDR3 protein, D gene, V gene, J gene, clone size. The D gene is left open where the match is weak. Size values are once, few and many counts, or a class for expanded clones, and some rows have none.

CDR3nt: TGTGCCAGCAGTTTAGTGACAGGAGTTTCGGTGAACACCGGGGAGCTGTTTTTT
CDR3aa: CASSLVTGVSVNTGELFF
d_gene: NA
v_gene: TRBV28
j_gene: TRBJ2-2
abundance: NA

CDR3nt: TGTGCCAGCAGCCTCAGACAGGGTACCACCGGGGAGCTGTTTTTT
CDR3aa: CASSLRQGTTGELFF
d_gene: TRBD1
v_gene: TRBV6-5
j_gene: TRBJ2-2
abundance: once

CDR3nt: TGCGCCAGCAGCTTGATCCTAGGGGCCACAGATACGCAGTATTTT
CDR3aa: CASSLILGATDTQYF
d_gene: NA
v_gene: TRBV5-1
j_gene: TRBJ2-3
abundance: NA

CDR3nt: TGTGCCAGCAGCCTTACAGGGGGCAACTCTGGGGCCAACGTCCTGACTTTC
CDR3aa: CASSLTGGNSGANVLTF
d_gene: TRBD1
v_gene: TRBV11-2
j_gene: TRBJ2-6
abundance: NA

CDR3nt: TGTGCCAGTAGTATTTCCTGGACTAGCGGGCCTAACTACGAGCAGTACTTC
CDR3aa: CASSISWTSGPNYEQYF
d_gene: TRBD2
v_gene: TRBV19
j_gene: TRBJ2-7
abundance: NA

CDR3nt: TGTGCCTGGAGTTCAGCGGCCCCAGCCAAAAACATTCAGTACTTC
CDR3aa: CAWSSAAPAKNIQYF
d_gene: NA
v_gene: TRBV30
j_gene: TRBJ2-4
abundance: NA

CDR3nt: TGCAGCGTTGAAGATTCGACAGAGAACACTGAAGCTTTCTTT
CDR3aa: CSVEDSTENTEAFF
d_gene: NA
v_gene: TRBV29-1
j_gene: TRBJ1-1
abundance: NA

CDR3nt: TGTGCCAGCCTTCCCCCCGGGACAGGGTCCCCCAATGAGCAGTTCTTC
CDR3aa: CASLPPGTGSPNEQFF
d_gene: TRBD1
v_gene: TRBV6-6
j_gene: TRBJ2-1
abundance: NA

CDR3nt: TGTGCCAGCAGTTTGAGCAGGGCTAACTATGGCTACACCTTC
CDR3aa: CASSLSRANYGYTF
d_gene: NA
v_gene: TRBV27
j_gene: TRBJ1-2
abundance: once

CDR3nt: TGTGCCTGTTCCGGGACAGGGGGAGAAGATACGCAGTATTTT
CDR3aa: CACSGTGGEDTQYF
d_gene: TRBD1
v_gene: TRBV30
j_gene: TRBJ2-3
abundance: NA

CDR3nt: TGTGCCAGCAGCCCCGGACAGGGTTGGACTGAAGCTTTCTTT
CDR3aa: CASSPGQGWTEAFF
d_gene: TRBD1
v_gene: TRBV6-6
j_gene: TRBJ1-1
abundance: NA

CDR3nt: TGCGCCAGCAGCTTGGGGCAGAACCAAGAGACCCAGTACTTC
CDR3aa: CASSLGQNQETQYF
d_gene: NA
v_gene: TRBV5-1
j_gene: TRBJ2-5
abundance: NA

CDR3nt: TGTGCCAGCAGTGAATCGGGTCGAGTATTTGGCTACACCTTC
CDR3aa: CASSESGRVFGYTF
d_gene: NA
v_gene: TRBV2
j_gene: TRBJ1-2
abundance: once

CDR3nt: TGTGCCAGCAGCTCCTGGGGGGGCCCCCAAGAGACCCAGTACTTC
CDR3aa: CASSSWGGPQETQYF
d_gene: NA
v_gene: TRBV7-2
j_gene: TRBJ2-5
abundance: few

CDR3nt: TGTGCCTGGAGTGTAGGGGGACAAACTTTCTTT
CDR3aa: CAWSVGGQTFF
d_gene: NA
v_gene: TRBV30
j_gene: TRBJ1-1
abundance: NA

CDR3nt: TGTGCCAGCAGCTTAGTATTAGCGGGAGCCGCGAACACCGGGGAGCTGTTTTTT
CDR3aa: CASSLVLAGAANTGELFF
d_gene: TRBD2
v_gene: TRBV7-2
j_gene: TRBJ2-2
abundance: NA

CDR3nt: TGTGCCAGTAGTTCGACCGCGGGTAATGAAAAACTGTTTTTT
CDR3aa: CASSSTAGNEKLFF
d_gene: NA
v_gene: TRBV19
j_gene: TRBJ1-4
abundance: NA

CDR3nt: TGTGCCACTAGATCCGGACAGGGGTACGAGCAGTACTTC
CDR3aa: CATRSGQGYEQYF
d_gene: TRBD1
v_gene: TRBV24-1
j_gene: TRBJ2-7
abundance: NA

CDR3nt: TGTGCCAGCAGCCTCTCCAGAGGCGGAGGCTACACCTTC
CDR3aa: CASSLSRGGGYTF
d_gene: NA
v_gene: TRBV7-2
j_gene: TRBJ1-2
abundance: NA

CDR3nt: TGTGCCAGCAGCCCCAAAGAGGCCCCAGGGGGCGTTAATGAAAAACTGTTTTTT
CDR3aa: CASSPKEAPGGVNEKLFF
d_gene: TRBD1
v_gene: TRBV11-3
j_gene: TRBJ1-4
abundance: NA

CDR3nt: TGTGCCAGCAGTTATGCGGGGAGCTCCTACGAGCAGTACTTC
CDR3aa: CASSYAGSSYEQYF
d_gene: NA
v_gene: TRBV2
j_gene: TRBJ2-7
abundance: NA

CDR3nt: TGTGCCAGCAGCTTGGGACTAGCGGGCCCCTACGAGCAGTACTTC
CDR3aa: CASSLGLAGPYEQYF
d_gene: TRBD2
v_gene: TRBV7-2
j_gene: TRBJ2-7
abundance: NA

CDR3nt: TGTGCCAGCAGCTTAGTCACAGGGGGCACTGAGACCCAGTACTTC
CDR3aa: CASSLVTGGTETQYF
d_gene: TRBD1
v_gene: TRBV7-8
j_gene: TRBJ2-5
abundance: once

CDR3nt: TGTGCCAGCTCACCACAAACCGGCGCGGGCAGGGGCGTCCAAGAGACCCAGTACTTC
CDR3aa: CASSPQTGAGRGVQETQYF
d_gene: NA
v_gene: TRBV18
j_gene: TRBJ2-5
abundance: NA

CDR3nt: TGTGCCAGCAGCTTCTCCGGGACAGGGGCCGCCTCTGGAAACACCATATATTTT
CDR3aa: CASSFSGTGAASGNTIYF
d_gene: TRBD1
v_gene: TRBV7-3
j_gene: TRBJ1-3
abundance: few

CDR3nt: TGTGCCAGCAGCCCTACTAGCGGGAGAGTGAATGAGCAGTTCTTC
CDR3aa: CASSPTSGRVNEQFF
d_gene: TRBD2
v_gene: TRBV11-3
j_gene: TRBJ2-1
abundance: NA

CDR3nt: TGTGCCAGCAGTCTTGGGACAGTCGTTAGGGAATCTGGGGCTTTCTTT
CDR3aa: CASSLGTVVRESGAFF
d_gene: TRBD1
v_gene: TRBV28
j_gene: TRBJ1-1
abundance: NA